The 30 T cell receptor beta chains below come from one sample, sequenced in a study of T-cell memory formation after mild COVID-19. TCRdb re-called the 5' RACE reads with MiXCR, one entry per CDR3 protein. The sample has about 420,000 distinct CDR3 sequences; about 22% are singletons. The specimen sequenced was PBMCs or a T cell subset sorted from them (not recorded which). These TCRs come from an adult woman who had mild COVID-19 (a few samples of this study predate the infection). Cell type and time point are not known.

V and J are TRBV6-5 and TRBJ1-2; no definite D call. The V and J ends lost 4 bases and 3 bases respectively, with 6 bases between them. Looked up from germline, CDR1 is MNHEY and CDR2 is SVGAGI. The CDR3 has 12 residues. CDR3 DNA sequence: TGTGCCAGCAGTTCGGGAGACTATGGCTACACCTTC. Amino acid sequence: CASSSGDYGYTF.

This clonotype appeared many times. The CDR3 reads CASSEASAGMAFNEQFF. In DNA form, the CDR3 reads TGTGCCAGCAGTGAAGCCTCCGCGGGGATGGCCTTCAATGAGCAGTTCTTC. The V call is TRBV2, the J call TRBJ2-1; the D gene is possibly TRBD2 (6 bases). Germline V gene lookup returns CDR1 SNHLY and CDR2 FYNNEI. With 0 bases removed from V and 6 bases from J, the gap between germline ends came to 18 bases. CDR3 length equals 17 residues. The variable domain in full, completed from reference TRBV2 and TRBJ2-1, reads EPEVTQTPSHQVTQMGQEVILRCVPISNHLYFYWYRQILGQKVEFLVSFYNNEISEKSEIFDDQFSVERPDGSNFTLKIRSTKLEDSAMYFCASSEASAGMAFNEQFFGPGTRLTVL.

This clonotype was seen a few times. One end of the junction fails to match germline, which may point to a read error. The chain employs TRBV3-1 and TRBJ2-6; tentative D call: TRBD1 (6 bases). CDR3 size: 12 residues. Germline V gives CDR1 LGHDT, CDR2 YNNKEL (reference sequence). CDR3 nucleotide sequence: TGTGCCAGCAGCGCCTTGGCGCCAGGGGTGGCTTTC. Its translation is CASSALAPGVAF.

V gene TRBV24-1 combines with J gene TRBJ1-1; D is perhaps TRBD1 (5 bases). The CDR3 runs 12 residues. Germline V gene data show CDR1 as KGHDR and CDR2 as SFDVKD. Trimming removed 5 bases at V and 8 bases at J, with 11 bases between. The CDR3 loop reads CATSGGRDEAFF. CDR3 coding DNA: TGTGCCACCAGTGGAGGGAGGGACGAAGCTTTCTTT.

This sequence joins TRBV7-9 and TRBJ2-6; D may be TRBD2 (6 bases). This CDR3 has 16 residues. Between the trimmed V and J ends, which lost 2 bases and 1 base, there was a span of 9 bases. The germline V gene encodes CDR1 SEHNR and CDR2 FQNEAQ (reference sequence). The DNA for the CDR3 is TGTGCCAGCAGCTTAACCGGAGGGTCTGGGGCCAACGTCCTGACTTTC. It encodes CASSLTGGSGANVLTF.

This clonotype was counted a single time. The CDR3 DNA reads as TGCGCCAGCAGCGACGCACGGTCTCCCTACGAGCAGTACTTC. The encoded protein is CASSDARSPYEQYF. The chain combines TRBV5-1 with TRBJ2-7; D call uncertain. This CDR3 comprises 14 residues. Germline-derived CDR1 and CDR2 are SGHRS and YFSETQ. Trimming left V 4 bases short and J 2 bases short, with 13 bases between.

Ten or more counts support this clonotype. J is TRBJ2-2 and V is TRBV3-1, with a possible D match to TRBD1 (6 bases). This CDR3 contains 14 residues. Trimming removed 3 bases at V and 6 bases at J, with 11 bases between. Germline V CDR1 and CDR2: LGHDT, YNNKEL (reference sequence). CDR3 sequence reads: CASSQTGRAGELFF. The CDR3 region has the DNA TGTGCCAGCAGCCAGACAGGACGTGCCGGGGAGCTGTTTTTT. The variable domain in full, completed from reference TRBV3-1 and TRBJ2-2, reads DTAVSQTPKYLVTQMGNDKSIKCEQNLGHDTMYWYKQDSKKFLKIMFSYNNKELIINETVPNRFSPKSPDKAHLNLHINSLELGDSAVYFCASSQTGRAGELFFGEGSRLTVL.

The chain carries TRBV11-3 and TRBJ2-7, with TRBD2 matching 9 bases. V was pared by 1 base and J by 6 bases, with 13 bases of the junction left unmatched. The CDR3 is 17 residues long. CDR1 is SGHNT and CDR2 is YENEEA in the germline V gene. In DNA form, the CDR3 reads TGTGCCAGCAGCTTAGGAGTTGTCGCGGGAGGGCCCCTCGAGCAGTACTTC. Its translation: CASSLGVVAGGPLEQYF.

The chain is built from TRBV5-4 and TRBJ1-2; a possible D gene is TRBD1 (6 bases). The ends were cut back, 2 bases at V and 8 bases at J, with 19 bases in the middle. Germline loops: CDR1 SGHNT, CDR2 YYREEE (reference sequence). The CDR3 totals 15 residues. The CDR3 nucleotides read TGTGCCAGCAGCTTCGTGGAGGGGGGCGCGGGAGGCTACACCTTC. Protein: CASSFVEGGAGGYTF.

The chain employs TRBV5-5 and TRBJ1-2, with D possibly TRBD1 on 5 matching bases. Trimming stripped 3 bases from V and 8 bases from J, with 20 bases between. The CDR3 contains 15 residues. Germline-derived CDR1 and CDR2 are SGHKS and YYEKEE (reference sequence). Here the CDR3 reads CASSWGPGSLIGYTF. The CDR3 bases are TGTGCCAGCAGCTGGGGACCGGGTTCCCTTATAGGCTACACCTTC.

The chain employs TRBV29-1 and TRBJ2-5, with 7 bases lining up with TRBD1. Losses at the gene ends were 7 bases for V and 4 bases for J; bases not matched to a gene: 3. The CDR3 runs to 11 residues. Germline V CDR1 and CDR2: SQVTM, ANQGSEA. CDR3 loop: CSATGSETQYF. Written as DNA, the CDR3 is TGCAGCGCGACAGGGTCAGAGACCCAGTACTTC.

The rearrangement joins TRBV29-1 to TRBJ1-1; D might be TRBD1 (6 bases). Deletions cut 3 bases from V and 4 bases from J, with 12 bases between. Per the germline V gene, CDR1 is SQVTM and CDR2 is ANQGSEA. The CDR3 length is 13 residues. CDR3 region: CSVEQGLATEAFF. The DNA for the CDR3 is TGCAGCGTTGAGCAGGGGCTGGCCACTGAAGCTTTCTTT.

The CDR3: CASVGGASYNEQFF. The DNA of the CDR3 is TGTGCCAGCGTAGGCGGGGCCTCCTACAATGAGCAGTTCTTC. The chain recombines TRBV7-9 with TRBJ2-1, with D possibly TRBD2 on 6 matching bases. The V gene's germline CDR1 is SEHNR and CDR2 FQNEAQ (reference sequence). The CDR3 is 14 amino acids. V was trimmed by 8 bases and J by 0 bases, leaving 11 bases between them.

This clonotype was recorded a few times. The genes are TRBV5-1 and TRBJ2-1, with 9 positions matching TRBD1. With V trimmed by 5 bases and J by 6 bases, 9 bases remained unmatched. The CDR3 has 15 residues. The germline CDR1 and CDR2 sequences are SGHRS and YFSETQ. The CDR3 DNA follows: TGCGCCAGCAGGCCTCAGGGACAGGGACTCAATGAGCAGTTCTTC. It specifies CASRPQGQGLNEQFF.

Many counts were recorded for this clonotype. The chain uses TRBV20-1 and TRBJ2-1; D gene ambiguous. The length of the CDR3 is 11 residues. The germline V and J ends were trimmed by 1 base and 7 bases, with 5 bases remaining between them. The germline gives CDR1 DFQATT, CDR2 SNEGSKA (reference sequence). In DNA form, the CDR3 reads TGCAGTGCTAGAGGGCTGAATGAGCAGTTCTTC. Amino acids: CSARGLNEQFF.

In this sample, this clonotype turned up a few times. This chain joins TRBV5-1 and TRBJ2-1, with D possibly called TRBD1 or TRBD2 (7 bases each). Trimming cost V 4 bases and J 2 bases, with 16 bases left between them. This CDR3 region has 16 residues. Germline V lookup: CDR1 SGHRS, CDR2 YFSETQ. Here the CDR3 DNA reads TGCGCCAGCAGCCTGGGGGGGACAGTCGCCTACAATGAGCAGTTCTTC. This translates into CASSLGGTVAYNEQFF.

This clonotype turned up a few times. V gene TRBV4-1 combines with J gene TRBJ2-1; D gene uncertain. CDR1 is MGHRA and CDR2 is YSYEKL in the germline V gene. The CDR3 spans 13 residues. Trimming took 1 base from V and 3 from J, leaving 4 bases between them. CDR3 sequence (DNA): TGCGCCAGCAGCCAAGTTGGCTACAATGAGCAGTTCTTC. The encoded protein is CASSQVGYNEQFF.

This clonotype showed up many times. The chain couples TRBV5-1 to TRBJ2-3, with a weak D call TRBD1 (6 bases). The CDR3 runs to 15 residues. Trimming removed 0 bases at V and 5 bases at J, with 13 bases between. Per germline, CDR1 SGHRS and CDR2 YFSETQ. The CDR3 here is CASSLARGRGDTQYF. The DNA for the CDR3 is TGCGCCAGCAGCTTGGCCAGGGGACGTGGAGATACGCAGTATTTT. The variable domain in full, with the rest retrieved from reference TRBV5-1 and TRBJ2-3, is KAGVTQTPRYLIKTRGQQVTLSCSPISGHRSVSWYQQTPGQGLQFLFEYFSETQRNKGNFPGRFSGRQFSNSRSEMNVSTLELGDSALYLCASSLARGRGDTQYFGPGTRLTVL.

CDR3 nucleotides: TGCAGCGTTAAGAACAGGGCCGAAGATACGCAGTATTTT. Protein product: CSVKNRAEDTQYF. The V and J genes are TRBV29-1 and TRBJ2-3; D might be TRBD1 (6 bases). V shed 5 bases and J shed 5 bases, with 14 bases lying between them. Per germline, CDR1 SQVTM and CDR2 ANQGSEA. The CDR3 is 13 amino acids.

This clonotype was observed a handful of times. The chain uses TRBV5-6 and TRBJ2-7; D is unresolved. V was shortened by 1 base and J by 4 bases, with 6 bases between the two germline ends. There are 12 residues in the CDR3. Germline-derived CDR1 and CDR2 are SGHDT and YYEEEE. The CDR3 DNA is TGTGCCAGCAGCTTGCAGACGTACGAGCAGTACTTC. Its translation is CASSLQTYEQYF.

This clonotype has a handful of counts. V gene TRBV5-6 combines with J gene TRBJ2-5; 11 bases are a match to TRBD2. Germline V gene lookup returns CDR1 SGHDT and CDR2 YYEEEE. The CDR3 totals 17 residues. V dropped 1 base and J dropped 5; count of bases not matched to a gene: 10. The DNA of the CDR3 is TGTGCCAGCAGCTTGATGTTGACTAGCGGGATTGGTGAGACCCAGTACTTC. As protein: CASSLMLTSGIGETQYF.

The rearrangement links TRBV12-3 or TRBV12-4 to TRBJ1-1; 10 nucleotides match TRBD1. The CDR3 has 15 amino acids. Trimming cost V 1 base and J 1 base; bases outside gene matches: 0. The CDR3 sequence: CASSLGDRGNTEAFF. CDR3 DNA sequence: TGTGCCAGCAGTTTAGGGGACAGGGGGAACACTGAAGCTTTCTTT.

The sample holds a few counts of this clonotype. This chain links TRBV4-2 with TRBJ2-7, with 10 bases matching TRBD2. This CDR3 region has 17 residues. Germline CDR1 is LGHNA and CDR2 is YNFKEQ. V lost 0 bases and J lost 0; bases outside the gene matches: 5. The CDR3 DNA is TGTGCCAGCAGCCAAGATCGAAGCGGGAGGGCCTCCTACGAGCAGTACTTC. This sequence encodes CASSQDRSGRASYEQYF.

This clonotype was picked up a small number of times. The chain is built from TRBV29-1 and TRBJ1-2; D gene uncertain. Trimming left V 0 bases short and J 4 bases short, with 6 bases between. The CDR3 spans 12 residues. CDR1 SQVTM and CDR2 ANQGSEA come from the germline V gene. The CDR3 DNA reads TGCAGCGTTGAAGATCGGACCTATGGCTACACCTTC. It encodes CSVEDRTYGYTF.

A few counts support this clonotype. The chain employs TRBV4-1 and TRBJ2-7; D unresolved. The germline V gene has CDR1 MGHRA and CDR2 YSYEKL. Deletions cut 0 bases from V and 8 bases from J, with 8 bases between. This CDR3 contains 12 residues. CDR3 loop: CASSQDEIQQYF. The DNA for the CDR3 is TGCGCCAGCAGCCAAGATGAGATTCAGCAGTACTTC.

Remarks on this clonotype: No conserved phenylalanine or tryptophan ends this CDR3, so it is likely a read error. The DNA is left out, because the CDR3 cannot be placed on it with certainty; the CDR3 is given as TCRdb lists it. CDR3 loop: CASSYSVWI. The chain couples TRBV6-5 to TRBJ2-1. Germline V gives CDR1 MNHEY, CDR2 SVGAGI. Counting both end residues, the CDR3 totals 9 amino acids.

This clonotype was picked up a small number of times. J is TRBJ2-2 and V is TRBV20-1; 9 bases fit TRBD2. CDR1 and CDR2 from the germline V gene are DFQATT and SNEGSKA (reference sequence). V was pared by 6 bases and J by 7 bases, with 12 bases of the junction left unmatched. The CDR3 loop spans 15 amino acids. The CDR3 region has the DNA TGCAGTGCCACAAGGCGGGAGGGCCGAGGCGGGGAGCTGTTTTTT. Encoded protein: CSATRREGRGGELFF.

The chain uses TRBV2 and TRBJ2-1; 13 nucleotides agree with TRBD2. V lost 8 bases to trimming and J lost 7 bases; unmatched junction nucleotides: 8. The CDR3 is 15 amino acids. Germline-derived CDR1 and CDR2 are SNHLY and FYNNEI. CDR3 coding DNA: TGTGCCAGCGAAGCCGGGACTAGCGGGGATAATGAGCAGTTCTTC. Its protein product is CASEAGTSGDNEQFF.

This sequence joins TRBV20-1 and TRBJ1-2; possible D gene TRBD1, 5 bases. This CDR3 contains 13 residues. V was clipped by 5 bases and J by 8 bases, with 18 bases between them. Germline V gene sequence: CDR1 DFQATT, CDR2 SNEGSKA (reference sequence). The CDR3, as DNA: TGCAGTGCTCCTCACACGTCGCGGGGCGGCTACACCTTC. Protein product: CSAPHTSRGGYTF.

The J gene is TRBJ2-1, the V gene TRBV3-1, with TRBD2 matching 12 bases. Losses at the gene ends were 3 bases for V and 9 bases for J; bases not matched to a gene: 12. This CDR3 spans 17 amino acids. In germline, CDR1 is LGHDT, CDR2 YNNKEL (reference sequence). In nucleotides, the CDR3 is TGTGCCAGCAGCCACACCCTAGCGGGGGGGCAACTACCTGAGCAGTTCTTC. Protein sequence: CASSHTLAGGQLPEQFF.